This passage covers 14 T cell receptor beta chains from one sample sequenced in a study of a mutant IDH1 vaccine in newly diagnosed glioma. Profiling relied on immunoSEQ multiplex PCR, and the TCRdb table lists in-frame clones only, not all of them. The profile shows about 92,000 clones, about four fifths of them singletons. The time point: baseline, week 1 (first vaccination visit). Indicated treatment: pre-vaccination baseline after standard-of-care therapy. The sample here was PBMCs, taken from a glioma patient treated with radiotherapy, temozolomide or both. Source of these receptors: a man in his forties or fifties with glioma.

V gene TRBV5-1 combines with J gene TRBJ2-3; no definite D call. The V gene lost 0 bases and the J gene lost 4 bases, with 9 bases spanning the gap. The V gene's germline CDR1 is SGHRS and CDR2 YFSETQ. This CDR3 contains 14 residues. The chain's CDR3 is CASSLVGNADTQYF. Written as DNA, the CDR3 is TGCGCCAGCAGCTTGGTGGGGAACGCAGATACGCAGTATTTT.

As to this clone: Within the sample, other DNA sequences also encode this same CDR3. V gene TRBV5-6 combines with J gene TRBJ1-3; possibly TRBD1 for D (6 bases). V was pared by 3 bases and J by 0 bases, with 7 bases between. Germline CDR1 reads SGHDT; CDR2 reads YYEEEE. CDR3 length: 14 residues. The DNA of the CDR3 is TGTGCCAGCAGCTACAGGGTCTCTGGAAACACCATATATTTT. Amino acids: CASSYRVSGNTIYF.

This clone was seen only once. V is TRBV25-1 and J is TRBJ2-5; 12 bases align to TRBD2. J lost 1 base, V lost 3 bases, and 6 bases had no gene match. Germline V gives CDR1 MGHDK, CDR2 SYGVNS. CDR3 length equals 17 residues. In DNA, the CDR3 is TGTGCCAGCAGTGATCCTGAGGGACTAGCGGGCCAAGAGACCCAGTACTTC. The encoded protein is CASSDPEGLAGQETQYF.

This chain links TRBV5-4 with TRBJ1-1; TRBD1 agrees at 8 bases. The CDR3 covers 16 residues. Germline V gene lookup returns CDR1 SGHNT and CDR2 YYREEE (reference sequence). V lost 4 bases to trimming and J lost 1 base; unmatched junction nucleotides: 9. For the CDR3, the DNA is TGTGCCAGCAGCCCAGGACAGGGAAGGGCGAACACTGAAGCTTTCTTT. Translated: CASSPGQGRANTEAFF. Supplemented by reference TRBV5-4 and TRBJ1-1, the full variable domain reads ETGVTQSPTHLIKTRGQQVTLRCSSQSGHNTVSWYQQALGQGPQFIFQYYREEENGRGNFPPRFSGLQFPNYSSELNVNALELDDSALYLCASSPGQGRANTEAFFGQGTRLTVV.

In DNA, the CDR3 is TGCGCCAGCAGCTTGGACGCTCACGCCTACGAGCAGTACTTC. Residues: CASSLDAHAYEQYF. The gene calls are TRBV5-1 and TRBJ2-7; D remains unclear. The CDR3 is 14 amino acids. From germline, CDR1 is SGHRS and CDR2 YFSETQ. The germline V and J ends were trimmed by 0 bases and 2 bases, with 9 bases remaining between them.

This sequence joins TRBV13 and TRBJ2-1; D not resolved. Between the trimmed V and J ends, which lost 4 bases and 9 bases, there was a span of 16 bases. CDR3 length: 14 amino acids. Germline-derived CDR1 and CDR2 are PRHDT and FYEKMQ (reference sequence). The CDR3 loop reads CASSSSLKTGEQFF. The DNA of the CDR3 is TGTGCCAGCAGCTCCTCACTAAAGACGGGTGAGCAGTTCTTC.

The V gene is TRBV21-1, the J gene TRBJ2-1; TRBD2, as called in the table, went unchecked against the DNA. TRBV21-1 is recorded as a pseudogene. The CDR3 is made up of 19 amino acids. The CDR3 DNA is TGTGCCAGCAGCAAAGGAGGGACTAGCATATTGAGCTCCTACAATGAGCAGTTCTTC. Translation gives CASSKGGTSILSSYNEQFF.

This clone appeared a single time. The rearrangement links TRBV27 to TRBJ2-7, with D unclear. V was pared by 4 bases and J by 2 bases, with 15 bases between. Germline CDR1 reads MNHEY; CDR2 reads SMNVEV (reference sequence). The CDR3 sequence is 15 residues long. This CDR3 reads CASSSISNPTYEQYF. The CDR3 bases are TGTGCCAGCAGTTCCATCAGCAACCCAACCTACGAGCAGTACTTC.

The chain has TRBV27 and TRBJ1-2; D perhaps matches TRBD1 (5 bases). Looked up from germline, CDR1 is MNHEY and CDR2 is SMNVEV (reference sequence). The CDR3 runs 14 residues. Trimming pared 2 bases from V and 4 bases from J, leaving 11 bases between. The CDR3 protein is CASSLLGGTYGYTF. CDR3 sequence (DNA): TGTGCCAGCAGTTTACTTGGGGGAACCTATGGCTACACCTTC.

The gene calls are TRBV10-3 and TRBJ2-2, with unresolved D. Trimming removed 10 bases at V and 1 base at J, with 7 bases between. CDR1 is ENHRY and CDR2 is SYGVKD in the germline V gene. The CDR3 spans 12 residues. The CDR3, as DNA: TGTGCCACCAACATGAACACCGGGGAGCTGTTTTTT. Amino acid sequence: CATNMNTGELFF.

This clone was seen repeatedly, ten times or more. Other DNA sequences of this sample code for an identical CDR3. The chain recombines TRBV2 with TRBJ2-7, with no clear D. There are 10 residues in the CDR3. Between the trimmed V and J ends, which lost 1 base and 6 bases, there was a span of 1 base. Germline CDR1 SNHLY, CDR2 FYNNEI. CDR3 in amino acids: CASSEGEQYF. CDR3 DNA: TGTGCCAGCAGTGAAGGCGAGCAGTACTTC.

As DNA, the CDR3 is TGCGCCAGCAGCCATACAGGGGGCACTTGGGGCTACACCTTC. Protein: CASSHTGGTWGYTF. The V gene is TRBV4-3, the J gene TRBJ1-2, with 9 bases fitting TRBD1. This CDR3 region has 14 residues. V shed 3 bases, J shed 8 bases, and the junction held 7 bases outside the gene matches. The germline V gene has CDR1 LGHNA and CDR2 YSLEER.

The rearrangement links TRBV15 to TRBJ1-1, with a weak D call TRBD1 (5 bases). Trimming shortened V by 0 bases and J by 12 bases, and 17 bases separated the two germline ends. This CDR3 contains 14 residues. Germline CDR1 reads LNHNV; CDR2 reads YYDKDF (reference sequence). The chain's CDR3 is CATSRDVEGSDTFF. The CDR3, as DNA: TGTGCCACCAGCAGAGATGTGGAGGGGAGTGATACTTTCTTT.

This clone was picked up one time. The chain recombines TRBV9 with TRBJ2-5; D gene unclear. V lost 0 bases, J lost 3 bases, and 12 bases lay in between. The CDR3 totals 15 residues. In germline, CDR1 is SGDLS, CDR2 YYNGEE. CDR3 nucleotides: TGTGCCAGCAGCGTAGATCCCTGGGGAAAAGAGACCCAGTACTTC. Translated: CASSVDPWGKETQYF.